Included here is one TCR beta chain sequence, with context. Antigen specificity is unknown. The data derive from a study of blood T cells in healthy people across ages. Study-wide results and limits: Unknown donor CMV status possibly confounded expanded clonotype changes.

Combining a sample-barcoded 5' primer with a J-beta primer mix, a second PCR ran for about 6 to 11 cycles. TCRdb recomputed calls from the 5' RACE reads with MiXCR, one row per CDR3 protein. The sample yields about 1.5 million distinct CDR3 sequences, about 43% seen once. This sequence originates from a woman aged 18 to 35 in good health. The sequencing sample was made of blood.

The CDR3 nucleotides read TGTGCCAGCAGTCCGGACGCGGGGGGCTGGGGAATCTACGAGCAGTACTTC. Amino acids: CASSPDAGGWGIYEQYF. This rearrangement joins TRBV12-3 or TRBV12-4 to TRBJ2-7, with 8 bases that match TRBD2. The CDR3 has 17 amino acids. The trim removed 5 bases at V and 3 bases at J, leaving 15 bases unmatched.